These T cell receptor beta chains were read from a single sample in a study of CXCR3-negative and CXCR3-positive naive CD8 T cells. TCRdb reworked the 5' RACE reads into one entry per CDR3 protein, no DNA. This sample's table reports more than 80,000 distinct CDR3 sequences. Material for sequencing was naive CXCR3+ CD8+ T cells from blood. The origin of the receptors is a human donor in good health. Some clones in this sample may be carry-over from other donors' samples. Each CDR3 is given with its conserved first and last residue. The order of the fields is CDR3 protein, J gene, CDR3 length, V gene.

CASSFQGYGIDTQYF	TRBJ2-3	15	TRBV12-3/TRBV12-4
CASSLGRTGVDEQFF	TRBJ2-1	15	TRBV5-1
CASSFRTGSLNTEAFF	TRBJ1-1	16	TRBV11-2
CARDLAVSTDTQYF	TRBJ2-3	14	TRBV10-1
CASSSLGHQTWDGEAFF	TRBJ1-1	17	TRBV6-2/TRBV6-3
CASSYSEAAQHNEQFF	TRBJ2-1	16	TRBV6-5
CASRQPGQGDYEQYF	TRBJ2-7	15	TRBV7-9
CASSYVEEETQYF	TRBJ2-5	13	TRBV27
CASRGTGAEQYF	TRBJ2-7	12	TRBV5-4
CASSYSRGGGTEAFF	TRBJ1-1	15	TRBV6-5
CASSLGGGLSSYNEQFF	TRBJ2-1	17	TRBV7-9
CASSMGRAYEQYF	TRBJ2-7	13	TRBV19
CASSRGASTDTQYF	TRBJ2-3	14	TRBV7-2
CSAREPRSYEQYF	TRBJ2-7	13	TRBV20-1
CSVREGPEAFF	TRBJ1-1	11	TRBV29-1
CASSSVLNTGELFF	TRBJ2-2	14	TRBV12-3/TRBV12-4
CASSPATFFYNYGYTF	TRBJ1-2	16	TRBV14
CSASQVPSYNEQFF	TRBJ2-1	14	TRBV20-1
CASSEVSFRTQGDETQYF	TRBJ2-5	18	TRBV11-2
CASRDRTEMNTEAFF	TRBJ1-1	15	TRBV5-1
CASSASPSYEQYF	TRBJ2-7	13	TRBV9
CASSHLFVDSGANVLTF	TRBJ2-6	17	TRBV5-1
CSARVGREAFF	TRBJ1-1	11	TRBV20-1
CASSYDGESTDTQYF	TRBJ2-3	15	TRBV6-5
CASSLTGNTGELFF	TRBJ2-2	14	TRBV7-3
CASSLSGEGSEKLFF	TRBJ1-4	15	TRBV7-6
CASSGTINSGANVLTF	TRBJ2-6	16	TRBV2
CASSYGWTDTQYF	TRBJ2-3	13	TRBV6-2/TRBV6-3
CSAMGTVSNQPQHF	TRBJ1-5	14	TRBV20-1
CASSELVEAEQFF	TRBJ2-1	13	TRBV25-1
CASSVAGQGSYEQYF	TRBJ2-7	15	TRBV9
CASSAWTSGTGEQFF	TRBJ2-1	15	TRBV9
CASSSGSAYNEQFF	TRBJ2-1	14	TRBV6-2/TRBV6-3
CASSLDYRGAYSGTEAFF	TRBJ1-1	18	TRBV5-1
CASSLQPNTEAFF	TRBJ1-1	13	TRBV19
CASSELAGSYEQYF	TRBJ2-7	14	TRBV2
CASSQVTGPSYEQYF	TRBJ2-7	15	TRBV14
CASSQDSADQETQYF	TRBJ2-5	15	TRBV4-3
CASSYGSTDTQYF	TRBJ2-3	13	TRBV7-3
CASSFRGSYEQYF	TRBJ2-7	13	TRBV12-3/TRBV12-4
CASSSEGSETQYF	TRBJ2-5	13	TRBV4-1
CASSPRGRPVGTDTQYF	TRBJ2-3	17	TRBV18
CASSSTGVSYEQYF	TRBJ2-7	14	TRBV5-1
CASSYQTGQGPYNEQFF	TRBJ2-1	17	TRBV6-2/TRBV6-3
CASTPRAATMGGELFF	TRBJ2-2	16	TRBV27
CASHKLQGNEQYF	TRBJ2-7	13	TRBV27